This T cell receptor beta chain was found in a study of regulatory T cells in long-lasting Graves disease. Only one count was recorded for this clonotype. Its antigen remains unknown. Study conclusions and caveats: There was favoring of TRBV28, TRBJ1-2 and TRBJ2-5 in persistent disease. Small sample size may have lowered accuracy.

Germline lookup yields CDR1 SNHLY and CDR2 FYNNEI. V was pared by 10 bases and J by 5 bases, with 8 bases between. This CDR3 spans 11 amino acids. CDR3-region Arm-PCR and iRepertoire HTBI primers produced the TCR beta libraries. TCRdb itself ran the multiplex PCR reads through MiXCR, one entry per CDR3 protein. The sample contains 400,000 to 500,000 distinct CDR3 sequences, less than 20% of which appear only once. The time point denotes: newly diagnosed GD, antithyroid drugs for less than 3 months. The TCR library was prepared using RNA isolated from PBMCs. This same sample was also taken into another study, of T cells in Graves' hyperthyroidism and ophthalmopathy.

The sequence came from a woman between 18 and 29 years old with Graves disease. The specimen was peripheral blood mononuclear cells (PBMCs), collected at new diagnosis, from a patient treated with antithyroid drugs. This sequence joins TRBV2 and TRBJ2-2; D call uncertain. The CDR3 DNA sequence: TGTGCCATCACCAGGACCGGGGAGCTGTTTTTT. As protein: CAITRTGELFF.